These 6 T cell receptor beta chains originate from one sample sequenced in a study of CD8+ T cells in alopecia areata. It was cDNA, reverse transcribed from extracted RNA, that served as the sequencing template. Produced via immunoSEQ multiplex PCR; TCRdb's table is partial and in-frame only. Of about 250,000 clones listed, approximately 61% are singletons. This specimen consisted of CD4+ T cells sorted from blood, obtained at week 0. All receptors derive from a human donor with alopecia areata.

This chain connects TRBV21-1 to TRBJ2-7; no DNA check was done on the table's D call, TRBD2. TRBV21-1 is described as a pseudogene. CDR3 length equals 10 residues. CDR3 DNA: TGTGCCAGCACCCCCGGGGGGCAGTACTTC. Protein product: CASTPGGQYF.

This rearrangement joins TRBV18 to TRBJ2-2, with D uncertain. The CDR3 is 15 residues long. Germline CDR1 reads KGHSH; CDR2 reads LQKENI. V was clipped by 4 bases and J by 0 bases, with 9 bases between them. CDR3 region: CASSLRAPNTGELFF. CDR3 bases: TGTGCCAGCTCACTTCGAGCCCCGAACACCGGGGAGCTGTTTTTT. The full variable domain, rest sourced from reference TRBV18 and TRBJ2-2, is NAGVMQNPRHLVRRRGQEARLRCSPMKGHSHVYWYRQLPEEGLKFMVYLQKENIIDESGMPKERFSAEFPKEGPSILRIQQVVRGDSAAYFCASSLRAPNTGELFFGEGSRLTVL.

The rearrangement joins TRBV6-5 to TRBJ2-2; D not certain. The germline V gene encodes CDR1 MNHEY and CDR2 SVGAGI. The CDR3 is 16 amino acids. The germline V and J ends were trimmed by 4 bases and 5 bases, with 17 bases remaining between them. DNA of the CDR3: TGTGCCAGCAGTTTTAGAAGGACCCCTGGGACCGGGGAGCTGTTTTTT. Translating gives CASSFRRTPGTGELFF.

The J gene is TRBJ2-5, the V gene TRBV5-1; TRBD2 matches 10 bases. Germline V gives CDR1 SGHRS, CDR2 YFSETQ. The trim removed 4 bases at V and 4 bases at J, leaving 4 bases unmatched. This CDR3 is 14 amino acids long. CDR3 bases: TGCGCCAGCAGCCCAACTAGCGGGGTAGAGACCCAGTACTTC. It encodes CASSPTSGVETQYF.

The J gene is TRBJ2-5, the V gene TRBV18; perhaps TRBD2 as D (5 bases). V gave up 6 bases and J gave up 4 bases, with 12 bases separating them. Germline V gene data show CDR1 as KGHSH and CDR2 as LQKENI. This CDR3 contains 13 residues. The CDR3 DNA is TGTGCCAGCTCCCCGGGCGGACTAGAGACCCAGTACTTC. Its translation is CASSPGGLETQYF.

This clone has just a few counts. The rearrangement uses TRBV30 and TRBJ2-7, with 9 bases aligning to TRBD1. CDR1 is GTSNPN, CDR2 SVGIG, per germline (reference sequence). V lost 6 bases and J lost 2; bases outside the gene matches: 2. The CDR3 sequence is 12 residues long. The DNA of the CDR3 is TGTGCCTGCCGGACAGGGGCCTACGAGCAGTACTTC. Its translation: CACRTGAYEQYF.